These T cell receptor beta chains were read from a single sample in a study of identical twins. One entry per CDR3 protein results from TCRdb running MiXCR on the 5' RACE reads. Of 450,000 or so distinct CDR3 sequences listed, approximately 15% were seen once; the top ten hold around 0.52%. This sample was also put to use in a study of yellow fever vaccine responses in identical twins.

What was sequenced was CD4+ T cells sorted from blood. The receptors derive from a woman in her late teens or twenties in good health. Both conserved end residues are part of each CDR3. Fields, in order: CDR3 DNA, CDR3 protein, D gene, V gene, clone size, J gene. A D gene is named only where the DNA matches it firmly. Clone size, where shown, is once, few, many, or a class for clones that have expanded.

cdr3_nt: TGTGCCATCAGTCTCCGGGCGGGGATCCAAGAGACCCAGTACTTC
cdr3_aa: CAISLRAGIQETQYF
d_call: NA
v_call: TRBV10-3
clone_size: few
j_call: TRBJ2-5

cdr3_nt: TGTGCCAGCAGACCGACTAGCGCCAAGCAGTACTTC
cdr3_aa: CASRPTSAKQYF
d_call: TRBD2
v_call: TRBV28
clone_size: few
j_call: TRBJ2-7

cdr3_nt: TGTGCCAGCACCCCTGGGGAAGTGCGGCAGCCCCAGCATTTT
cdr3_aa: CASTPGEVRQPQHF
d_call: NA
v_call: TRBV2
clone_size: NA
j_call: TRBJ1-5

cdr3_nt: TGTGCCAGCAGCTGGCTGACTGGCACCTACGAGCAGTACTTC
cdr3_aa: CASSWLTGTYEQYF
d_call: NA
v_call: TRBV7-8
clone_size: NA
j_call: TRBJ2-7

cdr3_nt: TGTGCCAGCAGTTACCGGGGGCTTAGTGAAAAACTGTTTTTT
cdr3_aa: CASSYRGLSEKLFF
d_call: NA
v_call: TRBV6-5
clone_size: NA
j_call: TRBJ1-4

cdr3_nt: TGCGCCAGCAGCTTGGAGGGACTAGCGGGAGTGGATACGCAGTATTTT
cdr3_aa: CASSLEGLAGVDTQYF
d_call: TRBD2
v_call: TRBV5-1
clone_size: many
j_call: TRBJ2-3

cdr3_nt: TGTGCCATCAGTGAGGGGAGCGGACCCTCCTACGAGCAGTACTTC
cdr3_aa: CAISEGSGPSYEQYF
d_call: NA
v_call: TRBV10-3
clone_size: NA
j_call: TRBJ2-7

cdr3_nt: TGCAGCGGCACGGGGGCCACAGATACGCAGTATTTT
cdr3_aa: CSGTGATDTQYF
d_call: NA
v_call: TRBV29-1
clone_size: few
j_call: TRBJ2-3

cdr3_nt: TGTGCCAGCAGCCGACCCAGGGGGCCAATTTACTTC
cdr3_aa: CASSRPRGPIYF
d_call: TRBD1
v_call: TRBV11-3
clone_size: many
j_call: TRBJ2-5

cdr3_nt: TGTGCCACCAGCAGAGGGGGTGAAATGGCGGCGAGGGCCCACGAGCAGTACTTC
cdr3_aa: CATSRGGEMAARAHEQYF
d_call: NA
v_call: TRBV15
clone_size: NA
j_call: TRBJ2-7

cdr3_nt: TGTGCCAGCAGTCTAGCGGGGGGGCCAAGTGAGCAGTTCTTC
cdr3_aa: CASSLAGGPSEQFF
d_call: TRBD2
v_call: TRBV28
clone_size: NA
j_call: TRBJ2-1

cdr3_nt: TGTGCCAGCAGGCCCAACCCAGGGTTAGGGAAACCTGGGGCCAACGTCCTGACTTTC
cdr3_aa: CASRPNPGLGKPGANVLTF
d_call: NA
v_call: TRBV28
clone_size: few
j_call: TRBJ2-6

cdr3_nt: TGTGCCAGCAGCCAAGATCTTGGGCTAGCGGAAGGGCATGAGCAGTTCTTC
cdr3_aa: CASSQDLGLAEGHEQFF
d_call: TRBD2
v_call: TRBV14
clone_size: NA
j_call: TRBJ2-1

cdr3_nt: TGTGCCAGCGGACTAGCGGGGGCCACCGGGGAGCTGTTTTTT
cdr3_aa: CASGLAGATGELFF
d_call: TRBD2
v_call: TRBV7-2
clone_size: few
j_call: TRBJ2-2

cdr3_nt: TGCAGCGTTGAAGGACTAGCGGGGGACACAGATACGCAGTATTTT
cdr3_aa: CSVEGLAGDTDTQYF
d_call: TRBD2
v_call: TRBV29-1
clone_size: few
j_call: TRBJ2-3

cdr3_nt: TGTGCCAGCAGCCCTCCGTTGTTGTACAATGAGCAGTTCTTC
cdr3_aa: CASSPPLLYNEQFF
d_call: NA
v_call: TRBV11-2
clone_size: NA
j_call: TRBJ2-1

cdr3_nt: TGTGCCACCAGTGATACCGGGCCCCTGGGCTCCTACGAGCAGTACTTC
cdr3_aa: CATSDTGPLGSYEQYF
d_call: NA
v_call: TRBV24-1
clone_size: few
j_call: TRBJ2-7

cdr3_nt: TGTGCCAGCAGCTCCTCTGGGACACCGGGCTACGGGGGCGGGTACAATGAGCAGTTCTTC
cdr3_aa: CASSSSGTPGYGGGYNEQFF
d_call: NA
v_call: TRBV11-2
clone_size: few
j_call: TRBJ2-1

cdr3_nt: TGCAGTGCTAGAGATAGGTTTGGGGGTAGCAATCAGCCCCAGCATTTT
cdr3_aa: CSARDRFGGSNQPQHF
d_call: NA
v_call: TRBV20-1
clone_size: few
j_call: TRBJ1-5

cdr3_nt: TGTGCCAGCAGCGTAGGGATGAACACTGAAGCTTTCTTT
cdr3_aa: CASSVGMNTEAFF
d_call: NA
v_call: TRBV9
clone_size: many
j_call: TRBJ1-1

cdr3_nt: TGTGCCAGCAGCTTGGAATCTTGGAACAATCAGCCCCAGCATTTT
cdr3_aa: CASSLESWNNQPQHF
d_call: NA
v_call: TRBV5-5
clone_size: NA
j_call: TRBJ1-5

cdr3_nt: TGTGCCAGCAGTCCCCGGGACAGGGGTAGGCAGCCCCAGCATTTT
cdr3_aa: CASSPRDRGRQPQHF
d_call: TRBD1
v_call: TRBV6-2/TRBV6-3
clone_size: NA
j_call: TRBJ1-5

cdr3_nt: TGTGCCAGCAGAAAGGACAAGACCCCTAGCGGATGGACCTACGAGCAGTACTTC
cdr3_aa: CASRKDKTPSGWTYEQYF
d_call: TRBD2
v_call: TRBV28
clone_size: many
j_call: TRBJ2-7

cdr3_nt: TGCAGTGCTAGAGATCCTAGGCTGGGAGATTCACCCCTCCACTTT
cdr3_aa: CSARDPRLGDSPLHF
d_call: NA
v_call: TRBV20-1
clone_size: few
j_call: TRBJ1-6

cdr3_nt: TGTGCCAGCATCCCGGGACAGGGGAACTATGGCTACACCTTC
cdr3_aa: CASIPGQGNYGYTF
d_call: TRBD1
v_call: TRBV2
clone_size: NA
j_call: TRBJ1-2

cdr3_nt: TGCGCCAGCAGCCGAAGCCCGGGACAGGGACCTAGCGAGCAGTACTTC
cdr3_aa: CASSRSPGQGPSEQYF
d_call: TRBD1
v_call: TRBV4-1
clone_size: few
j_call: TRBJ2-7

cdr3_nt: TGTGCCAGCCTCGAGGGCTACGAGCAGTACTTC
cdr3_aa: CASLEGYEQYF
d_call: NA
v_call: TRBV6-5
clone_size: few
j_call: TRBJ2-7

cdr3_nt: TGTGCCAGCAGCCCCCTGTTGAGGGGGGGAGGTACTGAAGCTTTCTTT
cdr3_aa: CASSPLLRGGGTEAFF
d_call: NA
v_call: TRBV27
clone_size: many
j_call: TRBJ1-1

cdr3_nt: TGTGCCAGCAGCACCGTGACTAGCGGGAGCAGCGAGCAGTACTTC
cdr3_aa: CASSTVTSGSSEQYF
d_call: TRBD2
v_call: TRBV7-2
clone_size: few
j_call: TRBJ2-7

cdr3_nt: TGTGCCAGCAGCTTCGATGGGACATCCTACGAGCAGTACTTC
cdr3_aa: CASSFDGTSYEQYF
d_call: NA
v_call: TRBV11-1
clone_size: NA
j_call: TRBJ2-7

cdr3_nt: TGTGCCAGCAGAGGCGGGTCTAATTCACCCCTCCACTTT
cdr3_aa: CASRGGSNSPLHF
d_call: NA
v_call: TRBV3-1
clone_size: few
j_call: TRBJ1-6

cdr3_nt: TGTGCCAGCAGTATAGTAGCGAAGAGCTCCTACAATGAGCAGTTCTTC
cdr3_aa: CASSIVAKSSYNEQFF
d_call: NA
v_call: TRBV6-2/TRBV6-3
clone_size: few
j_call: TRBJ2-1

cdr3_nt: TGTGCCAGCAGTCCCGCCGGACAGGGGTCTTACGAGCAGTACTTC
cdr3_aa: CASSPAGQGSYEQYF
d_call: TRBD1
v_call: TRBV6-2/TRBV6-3
clone_size: NA
j_call: TRBJ2-7